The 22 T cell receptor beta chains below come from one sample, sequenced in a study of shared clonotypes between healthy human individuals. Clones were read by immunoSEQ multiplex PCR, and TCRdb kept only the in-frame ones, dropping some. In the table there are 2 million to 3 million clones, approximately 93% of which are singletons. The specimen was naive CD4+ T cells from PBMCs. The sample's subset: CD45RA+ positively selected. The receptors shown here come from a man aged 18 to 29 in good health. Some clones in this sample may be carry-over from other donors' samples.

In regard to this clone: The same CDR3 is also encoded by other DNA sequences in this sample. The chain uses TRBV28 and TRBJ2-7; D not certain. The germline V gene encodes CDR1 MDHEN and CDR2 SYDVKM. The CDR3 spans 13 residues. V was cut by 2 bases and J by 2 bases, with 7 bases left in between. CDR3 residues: CASSLPSAYEQYF. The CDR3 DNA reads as TGTGCCAGCAGTTTACCATCAGCCTACGAGCAGTACTTC. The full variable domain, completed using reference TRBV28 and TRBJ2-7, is DVKVTQSSRYLVKRTGEKVFLECVQDMDHENMFWYRQDPGLGLRLIYFSYDVKMKEKGDIPEGYSVSREKKERFSLILESASTNQTSMYLCASSLPSAYEQYFGPGTRLTVT.

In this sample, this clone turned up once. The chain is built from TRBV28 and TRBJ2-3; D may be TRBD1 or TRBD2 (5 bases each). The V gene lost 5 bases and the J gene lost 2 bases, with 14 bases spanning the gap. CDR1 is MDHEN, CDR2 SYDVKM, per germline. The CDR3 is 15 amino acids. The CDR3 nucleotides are TGTGCCAGCAGTGTACCCGGGGCCTACACAGATACGCAGTATTTT. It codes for CASSVPGAYTDTQYF.

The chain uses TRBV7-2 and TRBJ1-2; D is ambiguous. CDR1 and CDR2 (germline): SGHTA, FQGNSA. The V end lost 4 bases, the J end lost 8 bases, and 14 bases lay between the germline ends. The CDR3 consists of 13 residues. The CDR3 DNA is TGTGCCAGCAGCTCTAGGGTGGGAGGGGGCTACACCTTC. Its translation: CASSSRVGGGYTF.

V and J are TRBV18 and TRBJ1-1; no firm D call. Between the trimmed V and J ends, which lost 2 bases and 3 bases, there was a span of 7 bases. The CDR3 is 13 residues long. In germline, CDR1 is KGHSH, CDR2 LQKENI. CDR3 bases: TGTGCCAGCTCACCATTCGCCGACACTGAAGCTTTCTTT. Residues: CASSPFADTEAFF.

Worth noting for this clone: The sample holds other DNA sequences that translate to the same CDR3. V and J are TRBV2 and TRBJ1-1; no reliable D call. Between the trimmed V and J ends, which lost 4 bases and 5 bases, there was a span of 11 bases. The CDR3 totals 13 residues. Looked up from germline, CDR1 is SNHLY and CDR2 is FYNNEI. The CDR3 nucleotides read TGTGCCAGCAGTGGCGGGGTAGGGACTGAAGCTTTCTTT. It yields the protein CASSGGVGTEAFF.

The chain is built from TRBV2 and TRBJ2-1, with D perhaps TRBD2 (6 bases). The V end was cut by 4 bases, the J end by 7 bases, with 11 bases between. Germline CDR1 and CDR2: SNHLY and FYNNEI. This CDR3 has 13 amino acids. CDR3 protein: CASSAQTRNEQFF. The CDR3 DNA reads TGTGCCAGCAGTGCCCAGACTAGAAATGAGCAGTTCTTC.

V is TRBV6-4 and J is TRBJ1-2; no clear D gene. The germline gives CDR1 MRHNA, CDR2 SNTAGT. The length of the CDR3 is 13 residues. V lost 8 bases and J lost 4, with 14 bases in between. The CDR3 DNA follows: TGTGCCAGCCGCCTGGGCCCGGGCTATGGCTACACCTTC. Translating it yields CASRLGPGYGYTF.

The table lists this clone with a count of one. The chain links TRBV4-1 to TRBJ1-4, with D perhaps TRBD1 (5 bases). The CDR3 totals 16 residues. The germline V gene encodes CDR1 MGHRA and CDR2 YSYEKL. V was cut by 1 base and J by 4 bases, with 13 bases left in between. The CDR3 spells CASSQAGTAFNEKLFF. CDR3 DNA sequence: TGCGCCAGCAGCCAAGCGGGGACCGCATTTAATGAAAAACTGTTTTTT.

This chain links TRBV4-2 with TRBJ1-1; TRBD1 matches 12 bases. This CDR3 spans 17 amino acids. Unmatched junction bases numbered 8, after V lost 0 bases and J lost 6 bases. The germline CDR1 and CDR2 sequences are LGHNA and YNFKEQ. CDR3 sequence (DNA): TGTGCCAGCAGCCAAGATTTTAGGGACAGGGGGCAGGCTGAAGCTTTCTTT. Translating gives CASSQDFRDRGQAEAFF.

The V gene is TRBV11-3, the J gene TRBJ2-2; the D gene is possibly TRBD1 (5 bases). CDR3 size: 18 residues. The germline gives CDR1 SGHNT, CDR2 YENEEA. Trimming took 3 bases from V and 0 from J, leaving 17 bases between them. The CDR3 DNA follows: TGTGCCAGCAGCTTCGTCTCCAGGGCCATCGCGAACACCGGGGAGCTGTTTTTT. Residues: CASSFVSRAIANTGELFF. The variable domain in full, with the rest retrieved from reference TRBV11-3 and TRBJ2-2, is EAGVVQSPRYKIIEKKQPVAFWCNPISGHNTLYWYLQNLGQGPELLIRYENEEAVDDSQLPKDRFSAERLKGVDSTLKIQPAELGDSAVYLCASSFVSRAIANTGELFFGEGSRLTVL.

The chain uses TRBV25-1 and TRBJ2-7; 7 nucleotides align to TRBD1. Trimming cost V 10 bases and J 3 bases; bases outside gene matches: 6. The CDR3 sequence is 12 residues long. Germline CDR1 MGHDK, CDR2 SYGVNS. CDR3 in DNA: TGTGCCACAAGGGACAGAAACTACGAGCAGTACTTC. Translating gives CATRDRNYEQYF.

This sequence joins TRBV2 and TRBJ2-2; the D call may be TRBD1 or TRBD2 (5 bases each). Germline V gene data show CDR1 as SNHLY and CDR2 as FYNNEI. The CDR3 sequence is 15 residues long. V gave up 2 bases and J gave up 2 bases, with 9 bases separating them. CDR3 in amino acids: CASSENGGNTGELFF. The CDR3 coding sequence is TGTGCCAGCAGTGAAAATGGGGGTAACACCGGGGAGCTGTTTTTT. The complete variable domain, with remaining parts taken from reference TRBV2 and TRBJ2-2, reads EPEVTQTPSHQVTQMGQEVILRCVPISNHLYFYWYRQILGQKVEFLVSFYNNEISEKSEIFDDQFSVERPDGSNFTLKIRSTKLEDSAMYFCASSENGGNTGELFFGEGSRLTVL.

This CDR3 is CASSLRGEADYEQYF. The CDR3 DNA reads TGCGCCAGCAGCCTGCGGGGGGAGGCAGACTACGAGCAGTACTTC. The V and J genes are TRBV5-1 and TRBJ2-7; TRBD2 aligns across 8 bases. The trim removed 4 bases at V and 3 bases at J, leaving 9 bases unmatched. This CDR3 spans 15 amino acids. Per the germline V gene, CDR1 is SGHRS and CDR2 is YFSETQ.

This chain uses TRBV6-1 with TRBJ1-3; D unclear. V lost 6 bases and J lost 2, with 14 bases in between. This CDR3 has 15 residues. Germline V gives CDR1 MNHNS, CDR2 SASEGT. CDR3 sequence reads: CASRAGFTPGNTIYF. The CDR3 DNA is TGTGCCAGCAGAGCTGGTTTCACTCCTGGAAACACCATATATTTT.

The CDR3: CAWSRPPGQGDEKLFF. The CDR3, as DNA: TGTGCCTGGAGTCGACCCCCGGGACAGGGAGATGAAAAACTGTTTTTT. The V gene is TRBV30, the J gene TRBJ1-4; 9 positions match TRBD1. The CDR3 contains 16 residues. CDR1 and CDR2 from the germline V gene are GTSNPN and SVGIG (reference sequence). V shed 2 bases, J shed 6 bases, and the junction held 10 bases outside the gene matches.

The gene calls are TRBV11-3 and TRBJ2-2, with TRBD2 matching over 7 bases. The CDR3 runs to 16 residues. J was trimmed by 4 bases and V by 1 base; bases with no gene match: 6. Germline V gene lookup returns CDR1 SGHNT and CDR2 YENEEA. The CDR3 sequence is CASSLGAGKSTGELFF. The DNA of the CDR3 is TGTGCCAGCAGCTTAGGAGCGGGAAAGAGCACCGGGGAGCTGTTTTTT. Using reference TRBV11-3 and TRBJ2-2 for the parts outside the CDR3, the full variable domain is EAGVVQSPRYKIIEKKQPVAFWCNPISGHNTLYWYLQNLGQGPELLIRYENEEAVDDSQLPKDRFSAERLKGVDSTLKIQPAELGDSAVYLCASSLGAGKSTGELFFGEGSRLTVL.

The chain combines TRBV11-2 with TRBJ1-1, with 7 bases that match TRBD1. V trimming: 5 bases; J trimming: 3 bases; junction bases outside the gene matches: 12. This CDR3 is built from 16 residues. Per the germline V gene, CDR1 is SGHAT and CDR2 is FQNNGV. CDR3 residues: CASSRNNRGWDTEAFF. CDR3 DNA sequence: TGTGCCAGCAGCCGAAATAACAGGGGTTGGGACACTGAAGCTTTCTTT.

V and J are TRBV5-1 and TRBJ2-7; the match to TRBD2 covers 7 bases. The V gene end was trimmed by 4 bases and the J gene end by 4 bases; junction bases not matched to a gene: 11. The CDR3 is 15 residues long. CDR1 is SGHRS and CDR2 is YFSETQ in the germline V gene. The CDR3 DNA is TGCGCCAGCAGCCCCAGCGGGATTCAAGCGTACGAGCAGTACTTC. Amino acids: CASSPSGIQAYEQYF.

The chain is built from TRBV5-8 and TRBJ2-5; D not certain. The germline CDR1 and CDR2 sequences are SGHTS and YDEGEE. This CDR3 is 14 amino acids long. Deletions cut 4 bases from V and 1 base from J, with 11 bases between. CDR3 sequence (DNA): TGTGCCAGCAGCCTACTACGTCCCCAAGAGACCCAGTACTTC. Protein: CASSLLRPQETQYF.

CDR3: CASSSGTFLNTEAFF. The CDR3 DNA reads as TGTGCCAGTAGTTCGGGGACATTTCTGAACACTGAAGCTTTCTTT. This chain joins TRBV19 and TRBJ1-1, with TRBD1 as a possible D gene (6 bases). CDR1 LNHDA and CDR2 SQIVND come from the germline V gene (reference sequence). V was pared by 5 bases and J by 0 bases, with 13 bases between. CDR3 length: 15 amino acids.

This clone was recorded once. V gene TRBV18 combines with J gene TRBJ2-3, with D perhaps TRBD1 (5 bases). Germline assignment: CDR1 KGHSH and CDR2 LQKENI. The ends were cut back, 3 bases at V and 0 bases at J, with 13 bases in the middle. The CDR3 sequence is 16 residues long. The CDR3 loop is CASSPRALASTDTQYF. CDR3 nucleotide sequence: TGTGCCAGCTCACCCAGGGCGTTAGCTAGCACAGATACGCAGTATTTT.

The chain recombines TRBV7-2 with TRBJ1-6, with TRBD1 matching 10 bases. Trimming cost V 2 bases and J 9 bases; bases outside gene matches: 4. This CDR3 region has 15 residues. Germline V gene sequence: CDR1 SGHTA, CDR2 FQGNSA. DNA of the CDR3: TGTGCCAGCAGCTTAAGACAGGGGGCGAGTTCACCCCTCCACTTT. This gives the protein CASSLRQGASSPLHF.